The following is a T cell receptor (beta chain) sequence with its context. The CDR3 sequence is 13 residues long. Germline V lookup: CDR1 MNHNY, CDR2 SVGAGI (reference sequence). Trimming took off 8 bases at V and 8 bases at J, with 15 bases between the two ends. The sample belongs to a study of high-grade serous ovarian cancer treatment subgroups. Study context: On average, more than 14,000 reads and thousands of unique TCR beta rearrangements were obtained per sample.

Sequenced by immunoSEQ multiplex PCR; TCRdb stores in-frame clones only, minus some. The repertoire holds around 4,500 clones, with 78% as singletons. The tumor samples were collected prior to definitive surgery or chemotherapy. This chain uses TRBV6-6 with TRBJ1-4, with D possibly matching TRBD1 (6 bases). Input material: tumor tissue. The source of this sequence is a human donor with high-grade serous ovarian cancer. The CDR3 loop reads CASSQGPEEKLFF. Written as DNA, the CDR3 is TGTGCCAGCTCCCAGGGGCCGGAGGAAAAACTGTTTTTT.